These 24 T cell receptor beta chains originate from one sample sequenced in a study of beta chain features in type 1 diabetes. The authors reverse transcribed all of the isolated RNA, so sequencing captured expressed TCRB transcripts. This table comes from immunoSEQ multiplex PCR, and its TCRdb copy is limited to in-frame clones, with some not included. The repertoire holds about 360,000 clones, approximately 12% seen once, with more than 0.015% in the top ten. Sequenced input: naive CD4+ T cells from blood. These receptors came from a man between 18 and 35 years old in good health.

The chain carries TRBV11-1 and TRBJ2-7; TRBD2 matches 9 bases. Germline trimming cut 8 bases from V and 4 bases from J; bases unmatched to any gene: 3. Per germline, CDR1 SGHAT and CDR2 FQDESV (reference sequence). This CDR3 comprises 12 residues. The CDR3 is CASSSGIYEQYF. The DNA of the CDR3 is TGTGCCAGCTCTAGCGGGATTTACGAGCAGTACTTC.

V gene TRBV18 combines with J gene TRBJ2-7; no clear D gene. The V end lost 3 bases, the J end lost 6 bases, and 12 bases lay between the germline ends. The CDR3 is 13 amino acids. Germline CDR1 and CDR2: KGHSH and LQKENI. DNA for the CDR3: TGTGCCAGCTCACCTGGCCCAGGATCCGAGCAGTACTTC. This encodes CASSPGPGSEQYF.

The J gene is TRBJ1-5, the V gene TRBV15; D unclear. CDR1 is LNHNV, CDR2 YYDKDF, per germline (reference sequence). The length of the CDR3 is 14 residues. Trimming pared 0 bases from V and 7 bases from J, leaving 10 bases between. DNA for the CDR3: TGTGCCACCAGCAGAGATAACGGGGAACAGCCCCAGCATTTT. This sequence encodes CATSRDNGEQPQHF.

This sequence joins TRBV4-2 and TRBJ2-3; D is unresolved. V lost 2 bases, J lost 0 bases, and 9 bases lay in between. The CDR3 has 15 residues. The V gene's germline CDR1 is LGHNA and CDR2 YNFKEQ. CDR3 sequence (DNA): TGTGCCAGCAGCCAATTGACTGTTAGCACAGATACGCAGTATTTT. This sequence encodes CASSQLTVSTDTQYF.

The chain recombines TRBV27 with TRBJ2-1; D unclear. V was clipped by 3 bases and J by 4 bases, with 10 bases between them. The CDR3 spans 14 residues. Per the germline V gene, CDR1 is MNHEY and CDR2 is SMNVEV (reference sequence). The CDR3 loop is CASSLAGYYNEQFF. CDR3 coding DNA: TGTGCCAGCAGTTTGGCAGGCTATTACAATGAGCAGTTCTTC.

This clone showed up just a few times. The chain joins TRBV6-6 to TRBJ1-2; 7 nucleotides match TRBD1. The junction had 15 bases not matched to a gene; V was cut back by 7 bases and J by 7 bases. From germline, CDR1 is MNHNY and CDR2 SVGAGI (reference sequence). CDR3 size: 15 residues. The CDR3 sequence: CASMLPGQKGGGYTF. The DNA for the CDR3 is TGTGCCAGCATGTTACCGGGACAGAAGGGAGGTGGCTACACCTTC.

This rearrangement joins TRBV7-3 to TRBJ2-1; TRBD2 matches at 10 bases. Germline values: CDR1 SGHTA, CDR2 FQGTGA. With V trimmed by 3 bases and J by 5 bases, 4 bases remained unmatched. CDR3 length: 15 residues. The CDR3 DNA follows: TGTGCCAGCAGCTTCCTAGCGGGAGCCCACAATGAGCAGTTCTTC. It specifies CASSFLAGAHNEQFF.

This clone has only a few counts. The chain is built from TRBV11-1 and TRBJ2-3; maybe TRBD2 (5 bases). Trimming pared 9 bases from V and 0 bases from J, leaving 10 bases between. This CDR3 comprises 13 residues. Germline V lookup: CDR1 SGHAT, CDR2 FQDESV (reference sequence). Written as DNA, the CDR3 is TGTGCCAGTTTTGGGAGTAGCACAGATACGCAGTATTTT. Translating it yields CASFGSSTDTQYF.

This clone turned up a few times. The rearrangement joins TRBV5-1 to TRBJ2-7; tentatively, D is TRBD1 (6 bases). This CDR3 has 17 residues. Deletions cut 4 bases from V and 0 bases from J, with 20 bases between. The germline V gene has CDR1 SGHRS and CDR2 YFSETQ. Written as DNA, the CDR3 is TGCGCCAGCAGCATCCTAGCCCAGGGGACAAGCTCCTACGAGCAGTACTTC. Translating gives CASSILAQGTSSYEQYF. Based on the CDR3 plus reference TRBV5-1 and TRBJ2-7, the full variable domain is KAGVTQTPRYLIKTRGQQVTLSCSPISGHRSVSWYQQTPGQGLQFLFEYFSETQRNKGNFPGRFSGRQFSNSRSEMNVSTLELGDSALYLCASSILAQGTSSYEQYFGPGTRLTVT.

The sample holds a few counts of this clone. This CDR3 is CASRIAGGQNIQYF. As DNA, the CDR3 is TGTGCCAGCAGAATAGCGGGGGGGCAAAACATTCAGTACTTC. J is TRBJ2-4 and V is TRBV7-2, with 11 bases matching TRBD2. The germline V gene encodes CDR1 SGHTA and CDR2 FQGNSA. CDR3 length: 14 amino acids. Unmatched junction bases numbered 3, after V lost 6 bases and J lost 5 bases.

This clone was counted a single time. The J gene is TRBJ2-3, the V gene TRBV4-1, with 9 nucleotides matching TRBD2. This CDR3 is built from 14 residues. Germline V gene sequence: CDR1 MGHRA, CDR2 YSYEKL. V trimming: 4 bases; J trimming: 4 bases; junction bases outside the gene matches: 3. The DNA of the CDR3 is TGCGCCAGCAGCCTAAGCGGGGGGCCAGATACGCAGTATTTT. The encoded protein is CASSLSGGPDTQYF.

J is TRBJ1-1 and V is TRBV30, with TRBD1 identical over 7 bases. V dropped 2 bases and J dropped 6; count of bases not matched to a gene: 3. The CDR3 has 12 residues. Germline V lookup: CDR1 GTSNPN, CDR2 SVGIG (reference sequence). CDR3 sequence (DNA): TGTGCCTGGAGTCTCCAGGGGGCTGAAGCTTTCTTT. It yields the protein CAWSLQGAEAFF.

The genes are TRBV28 and TRBJ2-7, with a weak D call TRBD2 (5 bases). CDR1 MDHEN and CDR2 SYDVKM come from the germline V gene. The V end lost 5 bases, the J end lost 3 bases, and 14 bases lay between the germline ends. This CDR3 comprises 14 residues. The DNA of the CDR3 is TGTGCCAGCAGTCGACCATCCGCGGGCTACGAGCAGTACTTC. As protein: CASSRPSAGYEQYF.

The chain uses TRBV7-9 and TRBJ1-1; maybe TRBD1 (6 bases). This CDR3 has 14 amino acids. CDR1 SEHNR and CDR2 FQNEAQ come from the germline V gene (reference sequence). The V end was cut by 7 bases, the J end by 1 base, with 13 bases between. The CDR3 nucleotides are TGTGCCAGCATGGGCAGGGGACCGAACACTGAAGCTTTCTTT. The encoded protein is CASMGRGPNTEAFF.

The gene calls are TRBV28 and TRBJ2-5, with a possible D match to TRBD1 (7 bases). CDR1 is MDHEN, CDR2 SYDVKM, per germline. V lost 5 bases to trimming and J lost 11 bases, with 12 bases between them. The CDR3 has 11 amino acids. The CDR3 DNA sequence: TGTGCCAGCAGTGAACAGGGGAGGCAGTACTTC. It translates to CASSEQGRQYF.

The chain is built from TRBV7-3 and TRBJ2-7; unclear D gene. The CDR3 is 14 residues long. V was trimmed by 0 bases and J by 2 bases, leaving 8 bases between them. CDR1 and CDR2 (germline): SGHTA, FQGTGA. The CDR3 reads CASSLTPGTYEQYF. The CDR3 nucleotides read TGTGCCAGCAGCTTAACGCCAGGTACCTACGAGCAGTACTTC. The full variable domain, rest sourced from reference TRBV7-3 and TRBJ2-7, is GAGVSQTPSNKVTEKGKYVELRCDPISGHTALYWYRQSLGQGPEFLIYFQGTGAADDSGLPNDRFFAVRPEGSVSTLKIQRTERGDSAVYLCASSLTPGTYEQYFGPGTRLTVT.

This clone was seen more than once but under ten times. This chain joins TRBV4-2 and TRBJ1-2, with unresolved D. Germline values: CDR1 LGHNA, CDR2 YNFKEQ. Trimming pared 0 bases from V and 7 bases from J, leaving 6 bases between. The CDR3 totals 12 residues. CDR3 loop: CASSQDAGGYTF. In DNA form, the CDR3 reads TGTGCCAGCAGCCAAGACGCCGGTGGCTACACCTTC.

This clone has more than one count but fewer than ten. The V gene is TRBV28, the J gene TRBJ2-7, with 8 bases matching TRBD1. The CDR3 is made up of 12 amino acids. CDR1 is MDHEN, CDR2 SYDVKM, per germline. Trimming removed 8 bases from V and 3 bases from J; junction bases left unmatched: 3. The CDR3 sequence is CASGGQGYEQYF. The CDR3 nucleotides read TGTGCCAGCGGCGGACAGGGCTACGAGCAGTACTTC.

The chain couples TRBV6-6 to TRBJ2-7, with 8 nucleotides matching TRBD2. The CDR3 covers 14 residues. V lost 4 bases, J lost 6 bases, and 8 bases stayed unmatched. Germline V gene sequence: CDR1 MNHNY, CDR2 SVGAGI (reference sequence). The CDR3 sequence is CASSLASGSSEQYF. The CDR3 coding sequence is TGTGCCAGCAGTTTAGCCAGCGGGAGTAGCGAGCAGTACTTC.

In its sample, this clone was seen a few times. The chain has TRBV7-2 and TRBJ1-2, with 7 nucleotides matching TRBD1. Losses at the gene ends were 1 base for V and 7 bases for J; bases not matched to a gene: 9. The CDR3 is made up of 15 amino acids. CDR1 SGHTA and CDR2 FQGNSA come from the germline V gene. CDR3 in DNA: TGTGCCAGCAGCTTAGGGGACAGTTATTCGGGTGGCTACACCTTC. This codes for CASSLGDSYSGGYTF.

This clone showed up just a few times. This chain links TRBV28 with TRBJ2-7; a possible D gene is TRBD2 (7 bases). The CDR3 runs to 15 residues. Trimming stripped 8 bases from V and 6 bases from J, with 23 bases between. Germline CDR1 MDHEN, CDR2 SYDVKM. CDR3 residues: CASCPGGQGKTEQYF. For the CDR3, the DNA is TGTGCCAGCTGCCCGGGGGGACAAGGAAAGACCGAGCAGTACTTC.

J is TRBJ2-6 and V is TRBV10-3; 9 bases fit TRBD2. Germline values: CDR1 ENHRY, CDR2 SYGVKD. The CDR3 contains 18 residues. Germline trimming cut 11 bases from V and 0 bases from J; bases unmatched to any gene: 14. Here the CDR3 reads CAVGGGLAGPSGANVLTF. For the CDR3, the DNA is TGTGCCGTGGGGGGAGGTCTAGCGGGACCCTCTGGGGCCAACGTCCTGACTTTC.

This sequence joins TRBV6-6 and TRBJ1-2; the D gene is possibly TRBD1 (6 bases). This CDR3 contains 12 residues. Trimming shortened V by 2 bases and J by 8 bases, and 9 bases separated the two germline ends. Germline V gives CDR1 MNHNY, CDR2 SVGAGI (reference sequence). The CDR3 nucleotides are TGTGCCAGCAGTTACGGGGGCGGCGGCTACACCTTC. Residues: CASSYGGGGYTF.

V gene TRBV20-1 combines with J gene TRBJ2-2, with a possible D match to TRBD1 (6 bases). V dropped 4 bases and J dropped 8 bases, with 8 bases sitting between them. Germline values: CDR1 DFQATT, CDR2 SNEGSKA (reference sequence). The CDR3 has 11 residues. CDR3 nucleotide sequence: TGCAGTGCTACCCAGGGGGGGGAGCTGTTTTTT. Protein product: CSATQGGELFF.